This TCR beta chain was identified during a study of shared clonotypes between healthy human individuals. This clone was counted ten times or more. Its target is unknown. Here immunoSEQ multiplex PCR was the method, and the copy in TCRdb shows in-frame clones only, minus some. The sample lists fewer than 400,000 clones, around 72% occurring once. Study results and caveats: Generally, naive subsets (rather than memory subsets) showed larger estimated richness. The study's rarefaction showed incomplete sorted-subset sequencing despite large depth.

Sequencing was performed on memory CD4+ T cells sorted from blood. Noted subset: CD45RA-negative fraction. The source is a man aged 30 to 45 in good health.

CDR3 nucleotides: TGCGCCAGCAGCAGAAGGGGGACCGGGGAGCTGTTTTTT. Encoded protein: CASSRRGTGELFF. The V and J genes are TRBV5-1 and TRBJ2-2; D possibly corresponds to TRBD1 (6 bases). The CDR3 contains 13 residues. V was clipped by 4 bases and J by 5 bases, with 9 bases between them. CDR1 is SGHRS and CDR2 is YFSETQ in the germline V gene.